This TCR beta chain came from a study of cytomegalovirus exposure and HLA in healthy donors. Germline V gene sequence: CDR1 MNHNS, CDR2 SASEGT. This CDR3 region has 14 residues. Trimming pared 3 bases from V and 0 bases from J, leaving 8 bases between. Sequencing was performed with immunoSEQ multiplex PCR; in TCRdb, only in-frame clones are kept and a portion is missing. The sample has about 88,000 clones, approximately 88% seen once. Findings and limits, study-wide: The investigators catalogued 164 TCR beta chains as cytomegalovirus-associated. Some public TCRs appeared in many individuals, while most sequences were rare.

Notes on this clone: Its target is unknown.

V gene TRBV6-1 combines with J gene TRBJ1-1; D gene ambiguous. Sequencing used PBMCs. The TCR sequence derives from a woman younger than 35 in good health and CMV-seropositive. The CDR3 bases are TGTGCCAGCAGTGAGGTACAAATGAACACTGAAGCTTTCTTT. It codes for CASSEVQMNTEAFF.